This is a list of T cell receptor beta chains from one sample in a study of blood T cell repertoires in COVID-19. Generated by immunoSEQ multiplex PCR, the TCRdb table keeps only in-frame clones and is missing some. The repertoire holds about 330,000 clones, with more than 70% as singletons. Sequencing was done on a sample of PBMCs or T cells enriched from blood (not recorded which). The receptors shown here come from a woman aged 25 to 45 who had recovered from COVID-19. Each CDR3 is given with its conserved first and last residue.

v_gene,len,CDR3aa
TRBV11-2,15,CASSLRQGGAGELFF
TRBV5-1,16,CASRPGKGADNSPLHF
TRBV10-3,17,CAISESISGGPIDTQYF
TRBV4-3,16,CASSQETQGVESPLHF
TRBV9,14,CASSATGFSSPLHF
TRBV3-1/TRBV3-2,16,CASSQGGFWGVAEAFF
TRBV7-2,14,CASSLEQDNYGYTF
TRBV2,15,CASSPTGLGDYGYTF
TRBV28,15,CASSLTGEPGQPQHF
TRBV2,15,CASQASGVGYNEQFF
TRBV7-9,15,CASSWTSGGHNEQFF
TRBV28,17,CASSSPGTGKGLGGYTF
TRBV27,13,CASRQFSTDTQYF
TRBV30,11,CAWTEGATIYF
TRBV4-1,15,CASSQDGVSGNTIYF
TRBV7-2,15,CASSPGTHWAGELFF
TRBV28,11,CASNPGGPYTF
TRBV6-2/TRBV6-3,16,CASSYDAGTGAYGYTF
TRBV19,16,CASRLAGVEPQETQYF
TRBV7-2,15,CASSLAGGLLNIQYF
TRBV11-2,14,CASSPRTGWETQYF
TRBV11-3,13,CASSLDSGGNLHF
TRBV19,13,CASSIGGAGELFF
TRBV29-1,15,CSVEPAGRENTEAFF
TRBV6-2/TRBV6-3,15,CASSITGGTTGELFF
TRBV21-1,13,CASRLTSAGELFF
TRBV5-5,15,CASSVGLELTDTQYF
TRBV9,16,CASSPRTGSGANVLTF
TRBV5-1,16,CASSLAIGRGIYGYTF
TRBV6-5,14,CASSFRGQNTEAFF
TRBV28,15,CASHLEGGMQETQYF
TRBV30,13,CAWSDRVNQPQHF
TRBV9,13,CASGGQGQETQYF
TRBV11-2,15,CASSTRTGGYNEQFF
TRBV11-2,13,CASSSPGGVGYTF
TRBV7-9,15,CASSSRDRGPYEQYF
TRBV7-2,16,CASSPVSRQGGQPQHF
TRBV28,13,CASRGTATEKAFF
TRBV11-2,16,CASSPGAGLGGNTIYF
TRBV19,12,CASSYSNQPQHF
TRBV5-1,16,CASSKAGRPGETEAFF
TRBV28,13,CASNTGTNEKLFF
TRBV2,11,CGTPVNTEAFF
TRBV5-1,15,CASSTQGDSGNTIYF
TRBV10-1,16,CASSSPEQDGTDTQYF
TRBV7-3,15,CASRVRGNINSPLHF
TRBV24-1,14,CATSAQGEWETQYF
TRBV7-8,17,CASRPGQGFFRDEKLFF
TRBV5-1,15,CASRSRGDRTDTQYF
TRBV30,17,CAWSVGTGPLMNTEAFF
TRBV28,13,CASSLFVYTEAFF
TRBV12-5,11,CASVMTGELFF